This T cell receptor beta chain was documented in a study of shared clonotypes between healthy human individuals. Trimming cost V 2 bases and J 5 bases, with 12 bases left between them. The CDR3 covers 14 residues. CDR1 is MDHEN and CDR2 is SYDVKM in the germline V gene. Some clones are missing from TCRdb's copy, which holds only in-frame ones; the method was immunoSEQ multiplex PCR. The top ten clones hold 0.39% of a sample with approximately 2.3 million clones, 80% to 95% of them seen once. A CD45RA+ naive subset and a CD45RA-negative memory subset were split from CD4+ cells. Sequenced material: naive CD4+ T cells from PBMCs. Described subset: CD45RA+ positively selected. This receptor was obtained from a young man in good health. Some clones in this sample may be carry-over from other donors' samples. The chain links TRBV28 to TRBJ2-5; weak D call: TRBD1 (6 bases). For the CDR3, the DNA is TGTGCCAGCAGTTTACAAGGGGGTGTTGAGACCCAGTACTTC. Protein: CASSLQGGVETQYF. Variable domain in full (rest from reference TRBV28 and TRBJ2-5): DVKVTQSSRYLVKRTGEKVFLECVQDMDHENMFWYRQDPGLGLRLIYFSYDVKMKEKGDIPEGYSVSREKKERFSLILESASTNQTSMYLCASSLQGGVETQYFGPGTRLLVL.